The next 15 T cell receptor beta chains were all read from a single sample in a study of glioma-infiltrating T cells after dendritic cell vaccination (dated by TCRdb to between 2015 and 2016). Receptor amplification or capture employed the immunoSEQ multiplex PCR assay. Entries here come from immuneACCESS through TCRdb and include only in-frame sequences with V and J called. Some clones fail to appear in such tables; in the studies checked, an unresolved V gene covers under half of the shortfall, and the cause of the remainder is unknown. The sample yields 95,000 to 110,000 clones; roughly 76% were counted once. Roughly 12% of the sample is taken by the ten largest. The input for sequencing was blood, taken before dendritic cell vaccination. All receptors derive from a human donor with glioblastoma.

This clone was picked up a small number of times. The chain links TRBV6-5 to TRBJ1-6; possible D gene TRBD1, 6 bases. Germline V lookup: CDR1 MNHEY, CDR2 SVGAGI. This CDR3 spans 15 amino acids. Trimming left V 0 bases short and J 6 bases short, with 9 bases between. The CDR3 region has the DNA TGTGCCAGCAGTTACTCCGGGACACCTAATTCACCCCTCCACTTT. This sequence encodes CASSYSGTPNSPLHF.

The chain has TRBV5-4 and TRBJ1-6; D possibly corresponds to TRBD1 (6 bases). Germline V gives CDR1 SGHNT, CDR2 YYREEE (reference sequence). This CDR3 has 14 amino acids. Trimming pared 2 bases from V and 8 bases from J, leaving 11 bases between. In DNA form, the CDR3 reads TGTGCCAGCAGCTTCAGGGGATCCTATTCACCCCTCCACTTT. This sequence encodes CASSFRGSYSPLHF.

This clone was picked up a small number of times. This chain connects TRBV2 to TRBJ1-3; D unclear. Germline V gene sequence: CDR1 SNHLY, CDR2 FYNNEI. There are 13 residues in the CDR3. V was pared by 2 bases and J by 6 bases, with 8 bases between. The CDR3 DNA follows: TGTGCCAGCAGTGAATACAGAGCAAACACCATATATTTT. It is translated as CASSEYRANTIYF.

V and J are TRBV11-1 and TRBJ2-1, with 7 bases that match TRBD1. In germline, CDR1 is SGHAT, CDR2 FQDESV (reference sequence). Germline trimming cut 4 bases from V and 4 bases from J; bases unmatched to any gene: 7. The CDR3 has 15 residues. The CDR3 here is CASSSVDRFYNEQFF. CDR3 in DNA: TGTGCCAGCAGCTCCGTGGACAGGTTTTACAATGAGCAGTTCTTC.

The chain combines TRBV4-3 with TRBJ1-2; maybe TRBD1 (5 bases). The germline V and J ends were trimmed by 5 bases and 4 bases, with 17 bases remaining between them. Germline loops: CDR1 LGHNA, CDR2 YSLEER. This CDR3 region has 15 residues. CDR3 in DNA: TGCGCCAGCAGCGCAGACATTGGGGCGGCCTATGGCTACACCTTC. Translated, it gives CASSADIGAAYGYTF.

This clone was detected ten times or more. The chain couples TRBV7-9 to TRBJ1-6, with 9 bases lining up with TRBD1. The CDR3 loop spans 18 amino acids. CDR1 SEHNR and CDR2 FQNEAQ come from the germline V gene (reference sequence). Trimming removed 4 bases from V and 10 bases from J; junction bases left unmatched: 17. The CDR3 loop reads CASSSAPGQGLLSSPLHF. The DNA for the CDR3 is TGTGCCAGCAGCTCCGCTCCGGGACAGGGTTTATTAAGCTCACCCCTCCACTTT.

The gene calls are TRBV10-1 and TRBJ2-7; D is uncertain. Germline V lookup: CDR1 WNHNN, CDR2 SYGVQD (reference sequence). Trimming shortened V by 4 bases and J by 2 bases, and 15 bases separated the two germline ends. The CDR3 sequence is 15 residues long. The CDR3 loop reads CASSAPKHSPYEQYF. As DNA, the CDR3 is TGCGCCAGCAGTGCTCCCAAACATTCCCCCTACGAGCAGTACTTC.

The chain carries TRBV5-1 and TRBJ2-5; 12 positions match TRBD1. After removal of 5 bases from V and 5 bases from J, the junction contained 4 bases not matched to a gene. The germline V gene has CDR1 SGHRS and CDR2 YFSETQ. The CDR3 has 14 residues. For the CDR3, the DNA is TGCGCCAGCAGGGGACAGGGGGCGTTTGAGACCCAGTACTTC. Residues: CASRGQGAFETQYF.

The chain employs TRBV6-1 and TRBJ1-2, with 7 positions matching TRBD1. V was pared by 6 bases and J by 6 bases, with 10 bases of the junction left unmatched. Germline lookup yields CDR1 MNHNS and CDR2 SASEGT. This CDR3 is built from 14 residues. CDR3 region: CASSVTGVVNGYTF. For the CDR3, the DNA is TGTGCCAGCAGCGTAACAGGGGTCGTTAATGGCTACACCTTC.

This clone showed up just once. V gene TRBV19 combines with J gene TRBJ1-2; 9 positions match TRBD1. The CDR3 extends over 15 amino acids. The V segment lost 5 bases and the J segment 3 bases; nucleotides outside the gene matches: 7. The germline CDR1 and CDR2 sequences are LNHDA and SQIVND (reference sequence). The CDR3 sequence: CASSSGTGRHYGYTF. CDR3 in DNA: TGTGCCAGTAGTTCGGGGACAGGGCGGCACTATGGCTACACCTTC. Variable domain in full (rest from reference TRBV19 and TRBJ1-2): DGGITQSPKYLFRKEGQNVTLSCEQNLNHDAMYWYRQDPGQGLRLIYYSQIVNDFQKGDIAEGYSVSREKKESFPLTVTSAQKNPTAFYLCASSSGTGRHYGYTFGSGTRLTVV.

The J gene is TRBJ2-6, the V gene TRBV29-1, with D possibly being TRBD2 (5 bases). This CDR3 region has 15 residues. Germline V gene sequence: CDR1 SQVTM, CDR2 ANQGSEA. V shed 4 bases and J shed 1 base, with 11 bases lying between them. This chain's CDR3 is CSVGGRGSGANVLTF. CDR3 coding DNA: TGCAGCGTTGGTGGTAGAGGGTCTGGGGCCAACGTCCTGACTTTC.

V is TRBV2 and J is TRBJ1-4; maybe TRBD1 (6 bases). The germline gives CDR1 SNHLY, CDR2 FYNNEI. The CDR3 loop spans 14 amino acids. Between the trimmed V and J ends, which lost 7 bases and 5 bases, there was a span of 14 bases. CDR3 loop: CASTSGERNEKLFF. The CDR3 nucleotides read TGTGCCAGCACCTCAGGGGAAAGAAATGAAAAACTGTTTTTT.

This clone has just a few counts. The chain joins TRBV7-2 to TRBJ2-1, with 8 nucleotides matching TRBD2. The germline V gene encodes CDR1 SGHTA and CDR2 FQGNSA. CDR3 length: 17 residues. The junction had 12 bases not matched to a gene; V was cut back by 4 bases and J by 4 bases. DNA of the CDR3: TGTGCCAGCAGCTCCCTTGGGGGTCGGGGGGGGTACAATGAGCAGTTCTTC. Translated, it gives CASSSLGGRGGYNEQFF.

The chain uses TRBV16 and TRBJ1-2, with no clear D. In germline, CDR1 is KGHSY, CDR2 FQNENV. Trimming left V 0 bases short and J 3 bases short, with 8 bases between. The CDR3 has 14 amino acids. The CDR3 here is CASSQSRVDYGYTF. The CDR3 DNA is TGTGCCAGCAGCCAATCCCGGGTCGACTATGGCTACACCTTC.

The rearrangement uses TRBV18 and TRBJ1-6; 11 bases match TRBD1. The CDR3 consists of 14 residues. Germline V gives CDR1 KGHSH, CDR2 LQKENI. The trim removed 6 bases at V and 9 bases at J, leaving 4 bases unmatched. The CDR3 DNA sequence: TGTGCCAGCTCTCCGGACAGGGGGCGTTCACCCCTCCACTTT. Translated: CASSPDRGRSPLHF.